These 31 T cell receptor beta chains were all obtained from the same sample, sequenced in a study of regulatory T cells in long-lasting Graves disease. Documented time point: persistent/refractory GD, antithyroid drugs over 5 years with positive TRAb. PBMCs provided the RNA from which the TCR library was made. According to the study, TCR beta libraries were built with iRepertoire HTBI primers and CDR3-region Arm-PCR. One entry per CDR3 protein results from TCRdb running MiXCR on the multiplex PCR reads. The data show around 400,000 distinct CDR3 sequences, approximately 25% seen once. The sample consisted of peripheral blood mononuclear cells (PBMCs), taken when the disease was refractory, from a patient treated with antithyroid drugs. Every receptor here comes from a woman aged 40 to 49 with Graves disease.

This clonotype came up many times. This chain uses TRBV7-2 with TRBJ2-7; D tentatively fits TRBD1 or TRBD2 (5 bases each). This CDR3 contains 13 residues. Trimming took 4 bases from V and 6 from J, leaving 13 bases between them. The germline CDR1 and CDR2 sequences are SGHTA and FQGNSA. CDR3 nucleotide sequence: TGTGCCAGCAGCTCGGGACGGAAGAGCGAGCAGTACTTC. Amino acids: CASSSGRKSEQYF.

The CDR3 region is CSAIDPGADTQYF. The CDR3 DNA follows: TGCAGTGCTATTGACCCAGGAGCAGATACGCAGTATTTT. V usage is TRBV20-1 and J usage is TRBJ2-3; D is unresolved. This CDR3 has 13 residues. Germline CDR1 and CDR2: DFQATT and SNEGSKA (reference sequence). V was pared by 4 bases and J by 4 bases, with 12 bases between.

This chain links TRBV14 with TRBJ2-5; a possible D gene is TRBD2 (5 bases). The CDR3 loop spans 17 amino acids. CDR1 is SGHDN, CDR2 FVKESK, per germline. The V end was cut by 0 bases, the J end by 0 bases, with 14 bases between. CDR3 sequence (DNA): TGTGCCAGCAGCCAAGATAGGCCGGGAAAGTACCAAGAGACCCAGTACTTC. It encodes CASSQDRPGKYQETQYF.

This clonotype was found many times. J is TRBJ1-1 and V is TRBV15, with a weak D call TRBD1 (6 bases). V shed 3 bases and J shed 0 bases, with 11 bases lying between them. CDR3 size: 15 residues. Germline V gives CDR1 LNHNV, CDR2 YYDKDF (reference sequence). CDR3 sequence reads: CATSSHRQVNTEAFF. The CDR3 DNA follows: TGTGCCACCAGCAGCCACCGACAGGTGAACACTGAAGCTTTCTTT. The full variable domain, rest sourced from reference TRBV15 and TRBJ1-1, is DAMVIQNPRYQVTQFGKPVTLSCSQTLNHNVMYWYQQKSSQAPKLLFHYYDKDFNNEADTPDNFQSRRPNTSFCFLDIRSPGLGDTAMYLCATSSHRQVNTEAFFGQGTRLTVV.

At least ten counts were recorded for this clonotype. The chain has TRBV2 and TRBJ2-3; TRBD2 matches 7 bases. The CDR3 contains 14 residues. Trimming removed 8 bases from V and 1 base from J; junction bases left unmatched: 6. Germline CDR1 and CDR2: SNHLY and FYNNEI. CDR3 in DNA: TGTGCCAGCCGTGCGGGAGAGGGCACAGATACGCAGTATTTT. It encodes CASRAGEGTDTQYF.

In its sample, this clonotype was seen once. V usage is TRBV5-5 and J usage is TRBJ2-5; no clear D. CDR1 is SGHKS, CDR2 YYEKEE, per germline (reference sequence). The CDR3 runs 12 residues. Trimming left V 3 bases short and J 7 bases short, with 10 bases between. CDR3 protein: CASSSDRATQYF. The CDR3 DNA is TGTGCCAGCAGCTCGGATCGGGCGACCCAGTACTTC.

There are many counts of this clonotype. The chain recombines TRBV12-3 or TRBV12-4 with TRBJ2-7; 8 nucleotides match TRBD2. The J segment lost 2 bases and the V segment lost 4 bases, leaving 13 bases of the junction unmatched. The CDR3 loop spans 17 amino acids. The CDR3 region is CASSSLVGGGRTYEQYF. For the CDR3, the DNA is TGTGCCAGCAGTTCCCTAGTTGGGGGCGGGAGGACCTACGAGCAGTACTTC.

The chain joins TRBV29-1 to TRBJ2-3; 10 nucleotides align to TRBD2. J gave up 2 bases and V 6 bases, and 2 bases lay outside the gene matches. The germline V gene encodes CDR1 SQVTM and CDR2 ANQGSEA. This CDR3 spans 13 amino acids. The CDR3 region is CSVAGGNTDTQYF. Here the CDR3 DNA reads TGCAGCGTAGCGGGAGGGAACACAGATACGCAGTATTTT.

This clonotype was counted at least ten times. The J gene is TRBJ2-7, the V gene TRBV6-1; no firm D call. CDR1 and CDR2 (germline): MNHNS, SASEGT. V shed 8 bases and J shed 2 bases, with 16 bases lying between them. This CDR3 is built from 14 residues. The CDR3 DNA reads TGTGCCAGCGAAAGGACCGACCCACCCTACGAGCAGTACTTC. It encodes CASERTDPPYEQYF.

V is TRBV6-1 and J is TRBJ1-1; 11 bases align to TRBD1. V lost 6 bases and J lost 1; bases outside the gene matches: 10. Germline CDR1 and CDR2: MNHNS and SASEGT. The CDR3 has 17 amino acids. DNA of the CDR3: TGTGCCAGCAGCCTCCCCGGTGGGACAGGGGGGAACACTGAAGCTTTCTTT. Translating gives CASSLPGGTGGNTEAFF.

This clonotype was observed at least ten times. The genes are TRBV16 and TRBJ2-1, with D hard to call. This CDR3 is built from 15 residues. CDR1 and CDR2 from the germline V gene are KGHSY and FQNENV. Trimming shortened V by 1 base and J by 2 bases, and 9 bases separated the two germline ends. CDR3 region: CASSQFMPPYNEQFF. The CDR3 region has the DNA TGTGCCAGCAGCCAATTTATGCCCCCCTACAATGAGCAGTTCTTC.

The table lists this clonotype with many counts. V usage is TRBV6-5 and J usage is TRBJ2-7; either TRBD1 or TRBD2 may fit D (6 bases each). Germline CDR1 reads MNHEY; CDR2 reads SVGAGI. V dropped 4 bases and J dropped 3 bases, with 16 bases sitting between them. The CDR3 covers 15 residues. The CDR3 protein is CASSLYSQGGYEQYF. The CDR3 region has the DNA TGTGCCAGCAGTTTATACTCACAGGGAGGCTACGAGCAGTACTTC.

This clonotype showed up many times. The CDR3 loop is CSASPVRGNIQYF. Here the CDR3 DNA reads TGCAGTGCGTCGCCCGTGAGGGGGAACATTCAGTACTTC. This chain joins TRBV20-1 and TRBJ2-4; TRBD1 might be the D (6 bases). Germline CDR1 and CDR2: DFQATT and SNEGSKA (reference sequence). The CDR3 loop spans 13 amino acids. The V and J ends lost 6 bases and 7 bases respectively, with 16 bases between them.

V and J are TRBV29-1 and TRBJ2-2; D is perhaps TRBD2 (5 bases). This CDR3 region has 12 residues. The V end lost 7 bases, the J end lost 0 bases, and 6 bases lay between the germline ends. Germline V gives CDR1 SQVTM, CDR2 ANQGSEA. The CDR3 nucleotides read TGCAGCGCACTAGCGAACACCGGGGAGCTGTTTTTT. Residues: CSALANTGELFF.

This clonotype was counted ten times or more. The chain combines TRBV20-1 with TRBJ1-2; 8 nucleotides agree with TRBD1. V was pared by 1 base and J by 8 bases, with 3 bases of the junction left unmatched. Per germline, CDR1 DFQATT and CDR2 SNEGSKA (reference sequence). The CDR3 covers 12 residues. The CDR3 spells CSARADRAGYTF. CDR3 nucleotides: TGCAGTGCTAGAGCGGACAGGGCGGGCTACACCTTC.

This chain connects TRBV20-1 to TRBJ2-4, with D maybe TRBD2 (6 bases). The CDR3 extends over 16 amino acids. CDR1 and CDR2 (germline): DFQATT, SNEGSKA (reference sequence). Trimming removed 5 bases from V and 1 base from J, with 18 bases in between. CDR3 residues: CSAHPGGKGAKNIQYF. Written as DNA, the CDR3 is TGCAGTGCTCATCCTGGAGGGAAGGGGGCCAAAAACATTCAGTACTTC.

This chain joins TRBV9 and TRBJ2-3; 11 nucleotides match TRBD2. This CDR3 has 15 residues. The ends lost 5 bases at V and 4 bases at J; junction bases unmatched: 6. Germline CDR1 SGDLS, CDR2 YYNGEE. The CDR3 loop is CASRKTSGKSDTQYF. CDR3 sequence (DNA): TGTGCCAGCAGAAAGACTAGCGGGAAATCAGATACGCAGTATTTT.

This clonotype came up many times. This sequence joins TRBV20-1 and TRBJ2-2, with 8 bases that match TRBD2. This CDR3 spans 14 amino acids. Looked up from germline, CDR1 is DFQATT and CDR2 is SNEGSKA (reference sequence). Unmatched junction bases numbered 10, after V lost 7 bases and J lost 6 bases. The CDR3 protein is CSVRLAGYAGELFF. The CDR3 DNA sequence: TGCAGTGTAAGGCTAGCGGGCTATGCCGGGGAGCTGTTTTTT.

This clonotype was counted at least ten times. The chain combines TRBV12-3 or TRBV12-4 with TRBJ2-2; D may be TRBD2 (5 bases). The CDR3 consists of 14 residues. The V end lost 7 bases, the J end lost 1 base, and 10 bases lay between the germline ends. The CDR3 nucleotides are TGTGCCAGCAATCCCCGGGGGAACACCGGGGAGCTGTTTTTT. Amino acid sequence: CASNPRGNTGELFF.

The CDR3 sequence is CASSLLMWGAGTEAFF. The DNA of the CDR3 is TGTGCCAGCAGCTTATTAATGTGGGGGGCAGGGACTGAAGCTTTCTTT. The chain joins TRBV7-2 to TRBJ1-1; possible D gene TRBD1, 6 bases. The CDR3 is 16 residues long. CDR1 SGHTA and CDR2 FQGNSA come from the germline V gene. Trimming pared 2 bases from V and 5 bases from J, leaving 18 bases between.

At least ten counts were recorded for this clonotype. The rearrangement links TRBV28 to TRBJ2-7, with D maybe TRBD1 (6 bases). The V end lost 5 bases, the J end lost 0 bases, and 17 bases lay between the germline ends. Looked up from germline, CDR1 is MDHEN and CDR2 is SYDVKM. The CDR3 has 16 residues. In DNA form, the CDR3 reads TGTGCCAGCAGTATCGTACTCCGGGACAACTCCTACGAGCAGTACTTC. Translation: CASSIVLRDNSYEQYF.

V gene TRBV7-3 combines with J gene TRBJ2-5; D gene unclear. The ends were cut back, 5 bases at V and 2 bases at J, with 12 bases in the middle. The CDR3 consists of 14 residues. Germline loops: CDR1 SGHTA, CDR2 FQGTGA. The CDR3 nucleotides are TGTGCCAGCAGCGCCTCTGGTGCGCAAGAGACCCAGTACTTC. Residues: CASSASGAQETQYF.

The chain has TRBV7-9 and TRBJ2-7; no clear D. CDR1 and CDR2 (germline): SEHNR, FQNEAQ (reference sequence). This CDR3 is built from 14 residues. V was trimmed by 8 bases and J by 4 bases, leaving 18 bases between them. CDR3: CASSVGGSLYEQYF. For the CDR3, the DNA is TGTGCCAGCTCGGTCGGCGGTAGCCTGTACGAGCAGTACTTC.

This clonotype was detected only once. It is likely a read error, because the conserved phenylalanine at the end of the CDR3 is missing. The chain is built from TRBV7-8 and TRBJ2-4; weak D call: TRBD1 (6 bases). CDR3 length equals 15 residues. CDR1 and CDR2 from the germline V gene are SGHVS and FQNEAQ. V was cut by 3 bases and J by 3 bases, with 12 bases left in between. Written as DNA, the CDR3 is TGTGCCAGCAGCTTTGCAGGGGTTGGCAAAAACATTCAGTACCTC. The encoded protein is CASSFAGVGKNIQYL.

In this sample, this clonotype turned up many times. This chain links TRBV20-1 with TRBJ1-2, with D perhaps TRBD1 (6 bases). The V gene lost 5 bases and the J gene lost 1 base, with 14 bases spanning the gap. Germline loops: CDR1 DFQATT, CDR2 SNEGSKA (reference sequence). The CDR3 length is 14 residues. The CDR3 DNA is TGCAGTGCTCCCGGGACATACGATAACTATGGCTACACCTTC. Its translation: CSAPGTYDNYGYTF.

The rearrangement uses TRBV29-1 and TRBJ2-7; 7 nucleotides match TRBD1. This CDR3 region has 11 residues. V lost 5 bases and J lost 5; bases outside the gene matches: 3. Germline CDR1 reads SQVTM; CDR2 reads ANQGSEA. The CDR3 nucleotides are TGCAGCGTTAGGGACAGAAACGAGCAGTACTTC. Amino acids: CSVRDRNEQYF.

The rearrangement links TRBV7-2 to TRBJ2-1; D is unresolved. The germline V and J ends were trimmed by 5 bases and 5 bases, with 13 bases remaining between them. This CDR3 spans 14 amino acids. Germline CDR1 and CDR2: SGHTA and FQGNSA. The CDR3 here is CASSDPLSDNEQFF. CDR3 sequence (DNA): TGTGCCAGCAGCGACCCCCTGAGCGACAATGAGCAGTTCTTC.

V is TRBV2 and J is TRBJ2-7, with a possible D match to TRBD1 (5 bases). With 4 bases removed from V and 1 base from J, the gap between germline ends came to 14 bases. CDR3 length: 15 amino acids. Germline CDR1 reads SNHLY; CDR2 reads FYNNEI. CDR3 nucleotides: TGTGCCAGCAGTGGACTTTCAGGGTGGTCCTACGAGCAGTACTTC. Its protein is CASSGLSGWSYEQYF.

The sample holds many counts of this clonotype. The chain uses TRBV28 and TRBJ2-7, with D perhaps given as TRBD1 or TRBD2 (5 bases each). In germline, CDR1 is MDHEN, CDR2 SYDVKM. Trimming shortened V by 3 bases and J by 4 bases, and 13 bases separated the two germline ends. The CDR3 length is 14 residues. CDR3 residues: CASSFWGSLYEQYF. Written as DNA, the CDR3 is TGTGCCAGCAGTTTTTGGGGGTCCCTTTACGAGCAGTACTTC.

In its sample, this clonotype was seen a few times. The chain carries TRBV2 and TRBJ2-3, with a weak D call TRBD1 (5 bases). Germline CDR1 is SNHLY and CDR2 is FYNNEI. The V gene lost 1 base and the J gene lost 5 bases, with 13 bases spanning the gap. The CDR3 is 15 amino acids. The CDR3 coding sequence is TGTGCCAGCAGTGAAGTAGGGGTATTGGGAGATACGCAGTATTTT. Translation: CASSEVGVLGDTQYF.

This chain joins TRBV5-4 and TRBJ2-7; possibly TRBD2 for D (5 bases). The CDR3 loop spans 14 amino acids. Germline-derived CDR1 and CDR2 are SGHNT and YYREEE (reference sequence). V gave up 4 bases and J gave up 5 bases, with 16 bases separating them. DNA for the CDR3: TGTGCCAGCAGCCCGCCCGGGGAAGGCGACGAGCAGTACTTC. Protein product: CASSPPGEGDEQYF.